A single sample is the source of the 15 T cell receptor beta chains below, sequenced in a study of T-cell memory formation after mild COVID-19. Via MiXCR, TCRdb re-called the 5' RACE reads, giving one row per CDR3 protein. This sample has 150,000 to 200,000 distinct CDR3 sequences, with more than 9% found just once. The sequencing input was PBMCs or a T cell subset sorted from them (not recorded which). Source of these receptors: a man between 18 and 35 years old who had mild COVID-19 (a few samples of this study predate the infection). Cell type and time point are not known.

A few counts support this clonotype. The chain is built from TRBV12-3 or TRBV12-4 and TRBJ1-1, with a weak D call TRBD1 (5 bases). The length of the CDR3 is 14 residues. V was pared by 4 bases and J by 5 bases, with 14 bases between. CDR3 bases: TGTGCCAGCAGTTCCTTTCTCCGGGGGACTGAAGCTTTCTTT. The encoded protein is CASSSFLRGTEAFF.

This clonotype has just a few counts. This rearrangement joins TRBV20-1 to TRBJ2-3; a possible D gene is TRBD2 (6 bases). V lost 7 bases to trimming and J lost 8 bases, with 10 bases between them. The length of the CDR3 is 10 residues. Germline lookup yields CDR1 DFQATT and CDR2 SNEGSKA (reference sequence). DNA for the CDR3: TGCAGTGTTTGGGGAGGTACGCAGTATTTT. Translation: CSVWGGTQYF.

The gene calls are TRBV20-1 and TRBJ1-1; 10 nucleotides agree with TRBD1. V shed 3 bases and J 7 bases; nucleotides not matched to a gene: 5. The CDR3 contains 13 residues. CDR1 and CDR2 (germline): DFQATT, SNEGSKA (reference sequence). The CDR3 loop reads CSARTGGGIEAFF. For the CDR3, the DNA is TGCAGTGCTAGGACAGGGGGCGGAATTGAAGCTTTCTTT.

In this sample, this clonotype turned up a few times. This chain links TRBV20-1 with TRBJ2-7; tentatively, D is TRBD1 (6 bases). The CDR3 totals 12 residues. Trimming removed 3 bases at V and 4 bases at J, with 10 bases between. Per germline, CDR1 DFQATT and CDR2 SNEGSKA (reference sequence). DNA of the CDR3: TGCAGTGCTAGGGCTGGACAGTACGAGCAGTACTTC. It codes for CSARAGQYEQYF.

The sample holds a few counts of this clonotype. This rearrangement joins TRBV5-6 to TRBJ1-6; no clear D gene. The CDR3 covers 16 residues. Trimming took 4 bases from V and 3 from J, leaving 14 bases between them. From germline, CDR1 is SGHDT and CDR2 YYEEEE. The CDR3 DNA is TGTGCCAGCAGCCAAGGAGGTGGCCTCTATAATTCACCCCTCCACTTT. Its translation: CASSQGGGLYNSPLHF.

This clonotype was seen more than once but under ten times. The chain links TRBV20-1 to TRBJ1-2; tentatively, D is TRBD1 (6 bases). Germline loops: CDR1 DFQATT, CDR2 SNEGSKA (reference sequence). Trimming pared 2 bases from V and 7 bases from J, leaving 17 bases between. This CDR3 has 14 amino acids. This CDR3 is CSARWGGLRRGYTF. In nucleotides, the CDR3 is TGCAGTGCTAGATGGGGGGGGCTTCGACGTGGCTACACCTTC.

This clonotype has more than one count but fewer than ten. J is TRBJ2-5 and V is TRBV6-5, with 9 bases that match TRBD1. The CDR3 length is 15 residues. V lost 5 bases to trimming and J lost 4 bases; unmatched junction nucleotides: 8. Germline V gives CDR1 MNHEY, CDR2 SVGAGI. Here the CDR3 reads CASSLQGARGETQYF. The DNA of the CDR3 is TGTGCCAGCAGTCTACAGGGGGCGCGCGGAGAGACCCAGTACTTC.

The sample holds many counts of this clonotype. J is TRBJ2-3 and V is TRBV7-9; D uncertain. V lost 0 bases and J lost 4, with 17 bases in between. Germline V gives CDR1 SEHNR, CDR2 FQNEAQ (reference sequence). The CDR3 runs to 17 residues. The CDR3 reads CASSLAEAAHSPDTQYF. The CDR3 bases are TGTGCCAGCAGCTTAGCAGAGGCCGCCCACAGCCCAGATACGCAGTATTTT.

This clonotype appeared many times. The chain carries TRBV4-3 and TRBJ2-3, with 8 nucleotides matching TRBD2. The CDR3 totals 17 residues. The junction had 11 bases not matched to a gene; V was cut back by 2 bases and J by 4 bases. Germline CDR1 and CDR2: LGHNA and YSLEER. The CDR3 DNA follows: TGCGCCAGCAGCCAAACCCTGAGTAGCGGGGTAGCAGATACGCAGTATTTT. Protein product: CASSQTLSSGVADTQYF.

The CDR3 sequence: CAFVEGFRRNTIYF. The CDR3 DNA is TGTGCCTTCGTGGAGGGATTCCGGAGAAACACCATATATTTT. This sequence joins TRBV5-4 and TRBJ1-3; unclear D gene. The V end was cut by 10 bases, the J end by 5 bases, with 19 bases between. The CDR3 extends over 14 amino acids. CDR1 and CDR2 from the germline V gene are SGHNT and YYREEE (reference sequence).

This chain uses TRBV19 with TRBJ2-2; no clear D gene. The CDR3 is 14 amino acids. The V gene's germline CDR1 is LNHDA and CDR2 SQIVND (reference sequence). V was cut by 8 bases and J by 1 base, with 11 bases left in between. The CDR3 protein is CASARSGNTGELFF. The CDR3, as DNA: TGTGCCAGTGCGAGGTCCGGGAACACCGGGGAGCTGTTTTTT.

The chain's CDR3 is CASSLLNTGELFF. CDR3 nucleotides: TGTGCCAGCAGCCTCCTGAACACCGGGGAGCTGTTTTTT. The chain carries TRBV7-2 and TRBJ2-2; D remains ambiguous. V was cut by 5 bases and J by 1 base, with 5 bases left in between. CDR3 length equals 13 residues. Germline V gives CDR1 SGHTA, CDR2 FQGNSA.

This clonotype was picked up a small number of times. The rearrangement joins TRBV12-3 or TRBV12-4 to TRBJ1-3; D remains unclear. Trimming took 6 bases from V and 0 from J, leaving 9 bases between them. The CDR3 has 14 residues. The CDR3 DNA reads TGTGCCAGCAGACTCCAAAACTCTGGAAACACCATATATTTT. Translation: CASRLQNSGNTIYF.

About this clonotype itself: A read error may account for a junction end that differs from germline. The genes are TRBV7-9 and TRBJ1-1; D is perhaps TRBD1 (5 bases). Germline CDR1 reads SEHNR; CDR2 reads FQNEAQ (reference sequence). The CDR3 consists of 13 residues. For the CDR3, the DNA is TGTGCCAACAGCTCCCTCGCGACAGTTGAAGCTTTCTTT. Translated: CANSSLATVEAFF.

This clonotype came up a few times. The V gene is TRBV2, the J gene TRBJ1-6; D remains unclear. Trimming took off 7 bases at V and 8 bases at J, with 9 bases between the two ends. The CDR3 covers 12 residues. CDR1 is SNHLY and CDR2 is FYNNEI in the germline V gene. In DNA, the CDR3 is TGTGCCAGCACAAAAACTCATTCACCCCTCCACTTT. It translates to CASTKTHSPLHF. Full variable domain (rest looked up from reference TRBV2 and TRBJ1-6): EPEVTQTPSHQVTQMGQEVILRCVPISNHLYFYWYRQILGQKVEFLVSFYNNEISEKSEIFDDQFSVERPDGSNFTLKIRSTKLEDSAMYFCASTKTHSPLHFGNGTRLTVT.